The rows below give T cell receptor beta chains drawn from one sample of a study of blood T cell repertoires in COVID-19. Data came from immunoSEQ multiplex PCR; TCRdb stores just in-frame clones and leaves some out. The sample has fewer than 350,000 clones; 75% to 90% are singletons. The sample taken for sequencing was PBMCs or T cells enriched from blood (not recorded which). All receptors come from a middle-aged woman who had recovered from COVID-19. The CDR3 runs from the conserved cysteine through the conserved F or W. The order of the fields is V gene, clone size, J gene, D gene, CDR3 length, CDR3 protein, CDR3 DNA. D genes are given only for firm matches. Where a row states a size, it is once, few, many or the class of an expanded clone; other rows omit it.

v_gene: TRBV2
abundance: few
j_gene: TRBJ1-4
d_gene: -
len: 13
CDR3aa: CASSSGSNEKLFF
CDR3nt: TGTGCCAGCAGTTCCGGGTCTAATGAAAAACTGTTTTTT

v_gene: TRBV3-1/TRBV3-2
abundance: -
j_gene: TRBJ2-7
d_gene: -
len: 11
CDR3aa: CASRSSYEQYF
CDR3nt: TGTGCCAGCAGGAGCTCCTACGAGCAGTACTTC

v_gene: TRBV27
abundance: -
j_gene: TRBJ2-4
d_gene: TRBD1
len: 17
CDR3aa: CASSPRQGGLAKNIQYF
CDR3nt: TGTGCCAGCAGTCCTCGACAGGGCGGACTAGCCAAAAACATTCAGTACTTC

v_gene: TRBV9
abundance: -
j_gene: TRBJ1-1
d_gene: TRBD1
len: 16
CDR3aa: CASSTWTGGAGTEAFF
CDR3nt: TGTGCCAGCAGCACATGGACAGGGGGCGCGGGCACTGAAGCTTTCTTT

v_gene: TRBV2
abundance: -
j_gene: TRBJ2-7
d_gene: TRBD1
len: 13
CDR3aa: CASRGQGRGEQYF
CDR3nt: TGTGCCAGCAGGGGACAGGGAAGAGGGGAGCAGTACTTC

v_gene: TRBV24-1
abundance: -
j_gene: TRBJ2-1
d_gene: -
len: 11
CDR3aa: CAIPQVNEQFF
CDR3nt: TGTGCCATCCCCCAGGTCAATGAGCAGTTCTTC

v_gene: TRBV21-1
abundance: -
j_gene: TRBJ1-1
d_gene: -
len: 15
CDR3aa: CASSSRSWDTLEAFF
CDR3nt: TGTGCCAGCAGCTCGCGATCCTGGGACACCCTTGAAGCTTTCTTT

v_gene: TRBV3-1/TRBV3-2
abundance: -
j_gene: TRBJ1-1
d_gene: -
len: 13
CDR3aa: CASSQDLGAGAFF
CDR3nt: TGTGCCAGCAGCCAAGATCTGGGGGCAGGAGCTTTCTTT

v_gene: TRBV16
abundance: once
j_gene: TRBJ1-5
d_gene: -
len: 14
CDR3aa: CASSPYRDGQPQHF
CDR3nt: TGTGCCAGCAGCCCCTACAGGGACGGCCAGCCCCAGCATTTT

v_gene: TRBV2
abundance: -
j_gene: TRBJ1-5
d_gene: -
len: 16
CDR3aa: CASSPRDNLNNQPQHF
CDR3nt: TGTGCCAGCAGTCCCCGGGACAACCTAAACAATCAGCCCCAGCATTTT

v_gene: TRBV4-3
abundance: -
j_gene: TRBJ2-7
d_gene: -
len: 14
CDR3aa: CASSQGRSRYEQYF
CDR3nt: TGCGCCAGCAGCCAAGGCCGATCGAGGTACGAGCAGTACTTC

v_gene: TRBV18
abundance: -
j_gene: TRBJ2-1
d_gene: TRBD1
len: 16
CDR3aa: CASSPPKGQGPNEQFF
CDR3nt: TGTGCCAGCTCACCACCGAAGGGACAGGGGCCCAATGAGCAGTTCTTC

v_gene: TRBV7-9
abundance: -
j_gene: TRBJ2-5
d_gene: TRBD2
len: 17
CDR3aa: CASILMGLAGEGETQYF
CDR3nt: TGTGCCAGCATCCTAATGGGACTAGCGGGAGAAGGAGAGACCCAGTACTTC

v_gene: TRBV30
abundance: -
j_gene: TRBJ1-1
d_gene: TRBD1
len: 14
CDR3aa: CAWSTGQGNTEAFF
CDR3nt: TGTGCCTGGAGTACCGGACAGGGGAACACTGAAGCTTTCTTT

v_gene: TRBV19
abundance: -
j_gene: TRBJ1-5
d_gene: -
len: 17
CDR3aa: CASSIARRGSSNQPQHF
CDR3nt: TGTGCCAGTAGTATAGCCCGACGGGGGTCTAGCAATCAGCCCCAGCATTTT

v_gene: TRBV7-2
abundance: -
j_gene: TRBJ2-1
d_gene: TRBD2
len: 15
CDR3aa: CASSSLGLAGVEQFF
CDR3nt: TGTGCCAGCAGCTCACTGGGACTAGCGGGAGTTGAGCAGTTCTTC

v_gene: TRBV7-3
abundance: -
j_gene: TRBJ2-3
d_gene: TRBD1
len: 13
CDR3aa: CASRGTATDTQYF
CDR3nt: TGTGCCAGCAGGGGGACAGCCACAGATACGCAGTATTTT

v_gene: TRBV4-3
abundance: -
j_gene: TRBJ2-5
d_gene: -
len: 13
CDR3aa: CASSHLTGETQYF
CDR3nt: TGCGCCAGCAGCCATCTGACAGGCGAGACCCAGTACTTC

v_gene: TRBV23-1
abundance: -
j_gene: TRBJ1-1
d_gene: -
len: 16
CDR3aa: CASSHPSDTWNTEAFF
CDR3nt: TGCGCCAGCAGTCACCCCTCGGACACTTGGAACACTGAAGCTTTCTTT

v_gene: TRBV7-2
abundance: -
j_gene: TRBJ2-5
d_gene: TRBD2
len: 15
CDR3aa: CASSLAGTKQEPQYF
CDR3nt: TGTGCCAGCAGCCTAGCGGGGACTAAACAAGAGCCCCAGTACTTC

v_gene: TRBV19
abundance: -
j_gene: TRBJ2-3
d_gene: TRBD2
len: 17
CDR3aa: CASSITASGARTDTQYF
CDR3nt: TGTGCCAGTAGTATCACGGCTAGCGGGGCCCGCACAGATACGCAGTATTTT

v_gene: TRBV5-5
abundance: -
j_gene: TRBJ2-7
d_gene: -
len: 15
CDR3aa: CASSLTGDIFYEQYF
CDR3nt: TGTGCCAGCAGCTTGACTGGGGACATTTTTTACGAGCAGTACTTC

v_gene: TRBV19
abundance: once
j_gene: TRBJ1-1
d_gene: -
len: 14
CDR3aa: CASSIPGQNTEAFF
CDR3nt: TGTGCCAGTAGTATCCCAGGACAGAACACTGAAGCTTTCTTT

v_gene: TRBV28
abundance: -
j_gene: TRBJ2-1
d_gene: -
len: 16
CDR3aa: CASSLTFDSSYNEQFF
CDR3nt: TGTGCCAGCAGTTTGACCTTTGACAGCTCCTACAATGAGCAGTTCTTC

v_gene: TRBV18
abundance: once
j_gene: TRBJ1-1
d_gene: -
len: 13
CDR3aa: CASSTRGDTEAFF
CDR3nt: TGTGCCAGCTCAACCAGGGGAGACACTGAAGCTTTCTTT

v_gene: TRBV7-3
abundance: -
j_gene: TRBJ2-1
d_gene: TRBD2
len: 15
CDR3aa: CASSYTSGSYNEQFF
CDR3nt: TGTGCCAGCAGCTACACTAGCGGTTCCTACAATGAGCAGTTCTTC

v_gene: TRBV14
abundance: -
j_gene: TRBJ2-1
d_gene: -
len: 17
CDR3aa: CASSQDLAWSGYNEQFF
CDR3nt: TGTGCCAGCAGCCAAGATCTCGCGTGGAGCGGGTACAATGAGCAGTTCTTC

v_gene: TRBV9
abundance: -
j_gene: TRBJ1-5
d_gene: TRBD1
len: 14
CDR3aa: CASSLTGAGQPQHF
CDR3nt: TGTGCCAGCAGCCTAACAGGGGCTGGTCAGCCCCAGCATTTT

v_gene: TRBV30
abundance: -
j_gene: TRBJ2-5
d_gene: -
len: 16
CDR3aa: CAWSLGTGTYQETQYF
CDR3nt: TGTGCCTGGAGTTTAGGAACAGGGACGTACCAAGAGACCCAGTACTTC

v_gene: TRBV9
abundance: -
j_gene: TRBJ1-2
d_gene: -
len: 14
CDR3aa: CASSVGARGGGYTF
CDR3nt: TGTGCCAGCAGCGTAGGGGCGCGCGGGGGAGGCTACACCTTC

v_gene: TRBV7-9
abundance: -
j_gene: TRBJ2-1
d_gene: -
len: 16
CDR3aa: CASSFFEGRFYNEQFF
CDR3nt: TGTGCCAGCAGCTTTTTTGAGGGGAGGTTCTACAATGAGCAGTTCTTC

v_gene: TRBV7-3
abundance: -
j_gene: TRBJ2-1
d_gene: -
len: 14
CDR3aa: CASSSTRAGNEQFF
CDR3nt: TGTGCCAGCAGCTCCACGAGGGCTGGGAATGAGCAGTTCTTC

v_gene: TRBV19
abundance: -
j_gene: TRBJ2-5
d_gene: -
len: 14
CDR3aa: CASSIAQAEAPSNF
CDR3nt: TGTGCCAGTAGTATTGCTCAAGCGGAGGCCCCCTCGAACTTC

v_gene: TRBV6-5
abundance: -
j_gene: TRBJ1-4
d_gene: -
len: 14
CDR3aa: CASKDSAINEKLFF
CDR3nt: TGTGCCAGCAAGGATAGCGCCATTAATGAAAAACTGTTTTTT

v_gene: TRBV7-9
abundance: -
j_gene: TRBJ2-1
d_gene: TRBD2
len: 14
CDR3aa: CASSLAEAGVEQFF
CDR3nt: TGTGCCAGCAGCTTAGCAGAAGCGGGAGTTGAGCAGTTCTTC

v_gene: TRBV3-1/TRBV3-2
abundance: once
j_gene: TRBJ2-7
d_gene: -
len: 19
CDR3aa: CASSPFFAGAARVWVEQYF
CDR3nt: TGTGCCAGCAGCCCCTTTTTCGCGGGGGCAGCGAGGGTATGGGTCGAGCAGTACTTC

v_gene: TRBV29-1
abundance: -
j_gene: TRBJ1-2
d_gene: -
len: 12
CDR3aa: CSVDGGARRYTF
CDR3nt: TGCAGCGTAGACGGTGGGGCGAGGCGCTACACCTTC

v_gene: TRBV2
abundance: -
j_gene: TRBJ1-1
d_gene: TRBD1
len: 14
CDR3aa: CASSWTGGMTEAFF
CDR3nt: TGTGCCAGCAGCTGGACAGGGGGGATGACTGAAGCTTTCTTT

v_gene: TRBV7-9
abundance: -
j_gene: TRBJ1-2
d_gene: TRBD1
len: 14
CDR3aa: CASSNGQGEDGYTF
CDR3nt: TGTGCCAGCAGCAACGGACAGGGGGAGGATGGCTACACCTTC

v_gene: TRBV6-5
abundance: -
j_gene: TRBJ2-6
d_gene: -
len: 14
CDR3aa: CASSTVSGANVLTF
CDR3nt: TGTGCCAGCAGTACAGTTTCTGGGGCCAACGTCCTGACTTTC

v_gene: TRBV12-5
abundance: -
j_gene: TRBJ2-2
d_gene: TRBD1
len: 16
CDR3aa: CASGPSPDRVTGELFF
CDR3nt: TGTGCTAGTGGTCCTTCCCCGGACAGGGTCACCGGGGAGCTGTTTTTT

v_gene: TRBV5-1
abundance: -
j_gene: TRBJ2-2
d_gene: -
len: 15
CDR3aa: CASSFRGGDTGELFF
CDR3nt: TGCGCCAGCAGCTTCAGGGGTGGAGACACCGGGGAGCTGTTTTTT

v_gene: TRBV6-5
abundance: -
j_gene: TRBJ1-1
d_gene: -
len: 12
CDR3aa: CASSSVNTEAFF
CDR3nt: TGTGCCAGCAGTTCAGTAAACACTGAAGCTTTCTTT

v_gene: TRBV7-9
abundance: -
j_gene: TRBJ2-5
d_gene: -
len: 14
CDR3aa: CASSFRTDQETQYF
CDR3nt: TGTGCCAGCAGCTTTCGGACAGATCAAGAGACCCAGTACTTC

v_gene: TRBV21-1
abundance: -
j_gene: TRBJ1-2
d_gene: -
len: 11
CDR3aa: CASNPRGCYTF
CDR3nt: TGTGCCAGCAATCCCAGGGGCTGCTACACCTTC

v_gene: TRBV4-3
abundance: -
j_gene: TRBJ1-6
d_gene: -
len: 15
CDR3aa: CASSQDFVGRSPLHF
CDR3nt: TGCGCCAGCAGCCAAGATTTCGTGGGGAGGTCACCCCTCCACTTT

v_gene: TRBV11-3
abundance: -
j_gene: TRBJ2-2
d_gene: TRBD2
len: 18
CDR3aa: CASSPRTSGRAGTGELFF
CDR3nt: TGTGCCAGCAGCCCTCGGACTAGCGGGAGGGCCGGCACCGGGGAGCTGTTTTTT

v_gene: TRBV6-5
abundance: -
j_gene: TRBJ1-2
d_gene: -
len: 14
CDR3aa: CASSYSGDHYGYTF
CDR3nt: TGTGCCAGCAGTTACTCGGGAGACCACTATGGCTACACCTTC

v_gene: TRBV27
abundance: -
j_gene: TRBJ2-6
d_gene: -
len: 17
CDR3aa: CASSLTGQSLGANVLTF
CDR3nt: TGTGCCAGCAGTTTAACTGGACAGAGTCTGGGGGCCAACGTCCTGACTTTC

v_gene: TRBV19
abundance: once
j_gene: TRBJ2-1
d_gene: TRBD1
len: 15
CDR3aa: CASSLGQSSYNEQFF
CDR3nt: TGTGCCAGTAGTTTGGGACAGAGCTCCTACAATGAGCAGTTCTTC

v_gene: TRBV3-1/TRBV3-2
abundance: -
j_gene: TRBJ2-1
d_gene: TRBD1
len: 16
CDR3aa: CASSEMGTGGGDEQFF
CDR3nt: TGTGCCAGCAGCGAAATGGGGACAGGGGGCGGAGATGAGCAGTTCTTC

v_gene: TRBV24-1
abundance: -
j_gene: TRBJ1-1
d_gene: TRBD1
len: 17
CDR3aa: CATSDSRWGQGRTEAFF
CDR3nt: TGTGCCACCAGTGATTCACGTTGGGGACAGGGGAGAACTGAAGCTTTCTTT

v_gene: TRBV9
abundance: -
j_gene: TRBJ2-1
d_gene: -
len: 15
CDR3aa: CASSVGERTSHEQFF
CDR3nt: TGTGCCAGCAGCGTAGGAGAGAGGACTTCCCATGAGCAGTTCTTC

v_gene: TRBV30
abundance: -
j_gene: TRBJ1-4
d_gene: -
len: 14
CDR3aa: CAWSVQGANEKLFF
CDR3nt: TGTGCCTGGAGTGTACAAGGGGCTAATGAAAAACTGTTTTTT

v_gene: TRBV5-1
abundance: -
j_gene: TRBJ2-4
d_gene: TRBD2
len: 15
CDR3aa: CASSFGTSDEYIQYF
CDR3nt: TGCGCCAGCAGCTTCGGGACTAGCGACGAATACATTCAGTACTTC

v_gene: TRBV30
abundance: -
j_gene: TRBJ1-6
d_gene: -
len: 15
CDR3aa: CAWSVDSTLGSPLHF
CDR3nt: TGTGCCTGGAGTGTGGACTCTACACTCGGGTCACCCCTCCACTTT

v_gene: TRBV27
abundance: -
j_gene: TRBJ1-2
d_gene: TRBD1
len: 15
CDR3aa: CASTSFGQGGYGYTF
CDR3nt: TGTGCCAGCACCTCCTTTGGACAGGGCGGCTATGGCTACACCTTC

v_gene: TRBV7-9
abundance: -
j_gene: TRBJ2-1
d_gene: TRBD2
len: 16
CDR3aa: CASSTRVSGGNDEQFF
CDR3nt: TGTGCCAGCAGCACAAGGGTTTCGGGGGGAAACGATGAGCAGTTCTTC

v_gene: TRBV29-1
abundance: -
j_gene: TRBJ1-6
d_gene: TRBD1
len: 15
CDR3aa: CSVGQGVSYNSPLHF
CDR3nt: TGCAGCGTGGGACAGGGAGTCTCCTATAATTCACCCCTCCACTTT

v_gene: TRBV18
abundance: -
j_gene: TRBJ1-1
d_gene: TRBD1
len: 16
CDR3aa: CASSPRDRGRGTEAFF
CDR3nt: TGTGCCAGCTCACCTCGGGACAGGGGGCGCGGAACTGAAGCTTTCTTT